The 8 T cell receptor beta chains in this list originate from one sample, sequenced in a study of cytomegalovirus exposure and HLA in healthy donors. Assay: immunoSEQ multiplex PCR; the TCRdb copy retains only in-frame clones and omits some. The data hold approximately 100,000 clones, with about 90% observed a single time. The sequencing input was PBMCs. The source of these receptors is a man between 18 and 29 years old in good health and CMV-seropositive.

The chain carries TRBV4-2 and TRBJ2-3; 8 nucleotides align to TRBD2. J was trimmed by 2 bases and V by 0 bases; bases with no gene match: 7. The germline V gene has CDR1 LGHNA and CDR2 YNFKEQ. The CDR3 is 17 amino acids. This chain's CDR3 is CASSQDFRGGSTDTQYF. The CDR3 DNA is TGTGCCAGCAGCCAAGATTTTCGGGGGGGATCCACAGATACGCAGTATTTT.

The chain recombines TRBV7-9 with TRBJ2-1; TRBD2 matches at 10 bases. CDR3 length equals 16 residues. The ends lost 5 bases at V and 9 bases at J; junction bases unmatched: 13. Germline V gives CDR1 SEHNR, CDR2 FQNEAQ (reference sequence). DNA of the CDR3: TGTGCCAGCAGCCCCGCCCTAGCGGGAGTGGTGGGTGAGCAGTTCTTC. This codes for CASSPALAGVVGEQFF.

The rearrangement uses TRBV11-2 and TRBJ1-5; 7 positions agree with TRBD1. Germline values: CDR1 SGHAT, CDR2 FQNNGV. CDR3 length: 13 residues. V gave up 4 bases and J gave up 4 bases; unmatched junction bases: 1. DNA of the CDR3: TGTGCCAGCAGCTCGGGACAGAATCAGCCCCAGCATTTT. Its translation is CASSSGQNQPQHF.

This clone appeared a single time. This rearrangement joins TRBV27 to TRBJ2-7; 11 nucleotides match TRBD2. The CDR3 totals 16 residues. Germline V gene data show CDR1 as MNHEY and CDR2 as SMNVEV (reference sequence). With 2 bases clipped from V and 2 bases from J, the junction kept 5 bases outside the gene matches. The CDR3 spells CASSLSLAGGPYEQYF. DNA for the CDR3: TGTGCCAGCAGTTTAAGTCTAGCGGGAGGCCCCTACGAGCAGTACTTC.

The chain joins TRBV7-2 to TRBJ2-5; maybe TRBD2 (6 bases). Germline V gene data show CDR1 as SGHTA and CDR2 as FQGNSA. The CDR3 totals 15 residues. V was cut by 4 bases and J by 0 bases, with 12 bases left in between. Here the CDR3 DNA reads TGTGCCAGCAGCTCCTACGGGAGATACCAAGAGACCCAGTACTTC. It encodes CASSSYGRYQETQYF.

This clone has just one count. The chain is built from TRBV4-3 and TRBJ1-4; no firm D call. Trimming took 0 bases from V and 0 from J, leaving 11 bases between them. This CDR3 has 17 amino acids. CDR1 is LGHNA, CDR2 YSLEER, per germline. DNA of the CDR3: TGCGCCAGCAGCCAAGATCCCCAGATTGCAACTAATGAAAAACTGTTTTTT. Its protein product is CASSQDPQIATNEKLFF.

V usage is TRBV7-6 and J usage is TRBJ2-7; 9 bases fit TRBD1. The CDR3 is made up of 16 amino acids. The germline gives CDR1 SGHVS, CDR2 FNYEAQ. V trimming: 1 base; J trimming: 1 base; junction bases outside the gene matches: 5. The CDR3 nucleotides are TGTGCCAGCAGCTTAGGCCGGGACAGGGAGTCCTACGAGCAGTACTTC. The encoded protein is CASSLGRDRESYEQYF.

The rearrangement uses TRBV11-3 and TRBJ2-7; D is unclear. Germline V lookup: CDR1 SGHNT, CDR2 YENEEA. This CDR3 has 17 residues. The ends were cut back, 5 bases at V and 6 bases at J, with 26 bases in the middle. The CDR3 is CASSQIWSKDHGSEQYF. The CDR3 nucleotides are TGTGCCAGCAGCCAGATTTGGTCGAAGGATCACGGGTCCGAGCAGTACTTC. Looking up the rest from reference TRBV11-3 and TRBJ2-7 gives the full variable domain: EAGVVQSPRYKIIEKKQPVAFWCNPISGHNTLYWYLQNLGQGPELLIRYENEEAVDDSQLPKDRFSAERLKGVDSTLKIQPAELGDSAVYLCASSQIWSKDHGSEQYFGPGTRLTVT.